This TCR beta chain was profiled in a study of cytomegalovirus exposure and HLA in healthy donors. This clone has more than one count but fewer than ten. Its antigen remains unknown. Relative to the germline gene, one junction end is altered; a read error may explain this. Researchers ran the PCR with 60 Vbeta and 13 Jbeta primers. Clones were read by immunoSEQ multiplex PCR, and TCRdb kept only the in-frame ones, dropping some. The repertoire includes more than 45,000 clones, around 70% of them detected once, and 15% to 20% sits in the top ten. The study, taken as a whole, reports: A few chains tied to CMV proved CMV antigen-specific in vitro. Reportedly, fewer N-insertions than the roughly 700-donor mean appeared in an Asian-associated ancestry cluster in a later analysis. Data from an earlier analysis indicated that most TCR beta V segments were productive either about 90% or about 30% of the time. For most subjects, TCR beta sequences were reported to predict HLA-A and HLA-B alleles with accuracy.

The germline CDR1 and CDR2 sequences are SEHNR and FQNEAQ (reference sequence). CDR3 length equals 15 residues. This clonotype was sampled from a woman aged 60 to 75 in good health and CMV-seropositive. The chain has TRBV7-9 and TRBJ1-5; no definite D call. The sequenced sample was PBMCs. The CDR3 is CSSSSGPGKGQPQHF. The CDR3 DNA follows: TGTTCCAGCAGCTCCGGGCCCGGGAAGGGCCAGCCCCAGCATTTT.